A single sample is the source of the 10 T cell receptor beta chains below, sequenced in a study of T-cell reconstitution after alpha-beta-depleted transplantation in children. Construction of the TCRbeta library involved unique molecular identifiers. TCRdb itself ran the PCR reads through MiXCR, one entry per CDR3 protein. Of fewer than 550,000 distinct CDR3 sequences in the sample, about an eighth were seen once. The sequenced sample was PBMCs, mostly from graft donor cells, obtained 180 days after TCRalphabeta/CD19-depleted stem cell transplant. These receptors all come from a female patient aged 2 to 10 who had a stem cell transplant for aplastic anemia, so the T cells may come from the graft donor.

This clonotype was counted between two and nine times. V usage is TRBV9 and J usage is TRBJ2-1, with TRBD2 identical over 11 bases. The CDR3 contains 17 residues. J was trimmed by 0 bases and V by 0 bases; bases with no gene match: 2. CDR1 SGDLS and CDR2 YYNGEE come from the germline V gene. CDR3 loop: CASSVGLAGNSYNEQFF. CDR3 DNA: TGTGCCAGCAGCGTAGGACTAGCGGGGAACTCCTACAATGAGCAGTTCTTC.

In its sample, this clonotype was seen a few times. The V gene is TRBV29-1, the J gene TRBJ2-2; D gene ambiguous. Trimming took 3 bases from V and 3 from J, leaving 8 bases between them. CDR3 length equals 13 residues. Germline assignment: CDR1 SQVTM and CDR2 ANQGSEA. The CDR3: CSVENGYTGELFF. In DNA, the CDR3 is TGCAGCGTTGAGAACGGCTACACCGGGGAGCTGTTTTTT.

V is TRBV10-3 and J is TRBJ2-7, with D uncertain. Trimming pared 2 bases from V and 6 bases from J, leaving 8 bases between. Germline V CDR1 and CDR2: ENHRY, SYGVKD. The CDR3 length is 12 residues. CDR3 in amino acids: CAISERTGEQYF. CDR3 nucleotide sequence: TGTGCCATCAGTGAGAGGACGGGCGAGCAGTACTTC.

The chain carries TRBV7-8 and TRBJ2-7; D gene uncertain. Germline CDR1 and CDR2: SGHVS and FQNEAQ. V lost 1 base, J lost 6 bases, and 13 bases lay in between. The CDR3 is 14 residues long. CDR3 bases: TGTGCCAGCAGCTTAGTGACTGAATTCGGCGAGCAGTACGTC. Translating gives CASSLVTEFGEQYV.

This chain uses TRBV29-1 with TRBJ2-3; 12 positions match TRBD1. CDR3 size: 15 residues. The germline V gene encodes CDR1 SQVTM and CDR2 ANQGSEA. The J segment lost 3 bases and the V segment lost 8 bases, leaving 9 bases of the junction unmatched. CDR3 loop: CSLAGTGGRTDTQYF. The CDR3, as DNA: TGCAGCTTGGCCGGGACAGGGGGCCGGACAGATACGCAGTATTTT.

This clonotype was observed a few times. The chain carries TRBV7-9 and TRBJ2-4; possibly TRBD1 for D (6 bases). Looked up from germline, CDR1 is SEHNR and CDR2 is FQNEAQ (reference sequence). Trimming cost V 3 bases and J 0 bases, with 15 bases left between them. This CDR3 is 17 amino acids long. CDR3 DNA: TGTGCCAGCAGCTTGCGAGCAGGGGACCTAGCCAAAAACATTCAGTACTTC. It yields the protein CASSLRAGDLAKNIQYF.

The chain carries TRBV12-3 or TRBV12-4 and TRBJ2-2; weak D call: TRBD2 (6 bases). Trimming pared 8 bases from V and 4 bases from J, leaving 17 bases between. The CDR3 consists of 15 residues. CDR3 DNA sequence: TGTGCCAGCCTGATTCGGGAGCGAGCCACCGGGGAGCTGTTTTTT. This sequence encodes CASLIRERATGELFF.

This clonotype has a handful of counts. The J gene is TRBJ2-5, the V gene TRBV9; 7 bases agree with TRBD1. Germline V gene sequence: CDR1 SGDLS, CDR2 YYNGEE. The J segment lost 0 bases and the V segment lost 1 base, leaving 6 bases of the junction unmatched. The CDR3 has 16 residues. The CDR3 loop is CASSVSGGQYQETQYF. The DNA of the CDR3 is TGTGCCAGCAGCGTATCTGGGGGACAGTACCAAGAGACCCAGTACTTC.

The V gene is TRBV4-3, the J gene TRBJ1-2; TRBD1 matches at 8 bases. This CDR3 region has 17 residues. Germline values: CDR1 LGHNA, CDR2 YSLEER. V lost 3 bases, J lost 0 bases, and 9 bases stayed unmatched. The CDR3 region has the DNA TGCGCCAGCAGCCAGGACGGGGGGGACAGGCCTAACTATGGCTACACCTTC. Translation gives CASSQDGGDRPNYGYTF.

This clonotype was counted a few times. CDR3 DNA: TGTGCCATCAGTGAAGTATGGCGGGGGGGCCAAAATACGCAGTATTTT. Translation gives CAISEVWRGGQNTQYF. The genes are TRBV10-3 and TRBJ2-3, with 9 bases matching TRBD2. This CDR3 has 16 residues. Trimming removed 3 bases from V and 7 bases from J; junction bases left unmatched: 11. CDR1 and CDR2 (germline): ENHRY, SYGVKD.